This record looks at one TCR beta chain sequence and its context. What it recognizes is unknown. This sample stems from a study of cytomegalovirus exposure and HLA in healthy donors. Background on the study: Around 80 million unique TCR sequences came from HLA-typed donors in an early release. Overall study findings and caveats: For most TCR sequences rarity was the rule, although some public TCRs occurred in many donors. As confirmed in vitro, a few CMV-associated chains were specific for CMV antigens. Among TCR beta chains of equal frequency, HLA-associated ones were more clonally expanded in a later analysis.

Per germline, CDR1 SGHDT and CDR2 YYEEEE. This CDR3 contains 18 residues. The trim removed 1 base at V and 7 bases at J, leaving 14 bases unmatched. Primers included in the PCR were 60 Vbeta and 13 Jbeta primers. The method was immunoSEQ multiplex PCR; TCRdb's version includes in-frame clones alone and lacks a portion of them. This sample contains approximately 120,000 clones. Specimen: PBMCs. This TCR derives from a woman aged 55-69 years in good health and CMV-seronegative. The genes are TRBV5-6 and TRBJ2-2; 9 bases align to TRBD1. This CDR3 reads CASSLPPLGTGYIGELFF. The DNA of the CDR3 is TGTGCCAGCAGCTTGCCCCCCCTCGGGACAGGGTATATCGGGGAGCTGTTTTTT.